These 32 T cell receptor beta chains share one sample of origin, sequenced in a study of blood T cells in healthy people across ages (dated by TCRdb to between 2015 and 2017). Library preparation used 5' RACE. Sequencing instrument: Illumina HiSeq 2500. A second PCR of roughly 6 to 12 cycles was performed with a sample-barcoded 5' primer and a J-beta primer mix. TCRdb's own reprocessing of the public reads used fastp at Q25 and MiXCR and kept productive beta chains. Records with the same CDR3 protein are collapsed into one entry carrying the most frequent genes and DNA. For this sample there are 600,000 to 800,000 distinct CDR3 sequences; roughly half appear just once. Less than 15% of the sample is held by the ten biggest clonotypes. Input material: blood. All receptors derive from a woman of 80 years or more in good health.

The V call is TRBV20-1, the J call TRBJ2-7, with TRBD1 as a possible D gene (5 bases). Per germline, CDR1 DFQATT and CDR2 SNEGSKA (reference sequence). The CDR3 length is 16 residues. V dropped 0 bases and J dropped 0 bases, with 15 bases sitting between them. This CDR3 is CSARDQWQGDSYEQYF. CDR3 in DNA: TGCAGTGCTAGAGATCAATGGCAGGGCGACTCCTACGAGCAGTACTTC.

This clonotype was seen repeatedly, ten times or more. CDR3 DNA: TGTGCCAGCAGCCCAGTGGGGGCCCAGCCCCAGCATTTT. This translates into CASSPVGAQPQHF. The chain couples TRBV7-2 to TRBJ1-5, with a possible D match to TRBD1 (6 bases). The CDR3 is 13 amino acids. V lost 5 bases and J lost 7, with 12 bases in between. Germline lookup yields CDR1 SGHTA and CDR2 FQGNSA. The full variable domain, completed using reference TRBV7-2 and TRBJ1-5, is GAGVSQSPSNKVTEKGKDVELRCDPISGHTALYWYRQSLGQGLEFLIYFQGNSAPDKSGLPSDRFSAERTGGSVSTLTIQRTQQEDSAVYLCASSPVGAQPQHFGDGTRLSIL.

In its sample, this clonotype was seen many times. The genes are TRBV9 and TRBJ2-1, with D hard to call. The V end lost 2 bases, the J end lost 0 bases, and 9 bases lay between the germline ends. This CDR3 contains 15 residues. Germline loops: CDR1 SGDLS, CDR2 YYNGEE. CDR3 sequence reads: CASSVSTYSYNEQFF. CDR3 in DNA: TGTGCCAGCAGCGTTAGCACCTACTCCTACAATGAGCAGTTCTTC.

V is TRBV7-2 and J is TRBJ2-1; D possibly uses TRBD1 or TRBD2 (5 bases each). The CDR3 extends over 17 amino acids. From germline, CDR1 is SGHTA and CDR2 FQGNSA. Deletions cut 5 bases from V and 4 bases from J, with 21 bases between. CDR3 amino acids: CASSDGDALAGYNEQFF. CDR3 sequence (DNA): TGTGCCAGCAGCGATGGGGACGCTTTAGCTGGTTACAATGAGCAGTTCTTC.

The J gene is TRBJ2-7, the V gene TRBV6-5; D call uncertain. This CDR3 spans 14 amino acids. Trimming removed 2 bases from V and 3 bases from J, with 11 bases in between. Germline V gene data show CDR1 as MNHEY and CDR2 as SVGAGI. CDR3: CASSYGGSLYEQYF. Written as DNA, the CDR3 is TGTGCCAGCAGTTACGGTGGGTCCCTCTACGAGCAGTACTTC.

This clonotype has a handful of counts. J is TRBJ2-5 and V is TRBV28, with D perhaps TRBD1 (5 bases). This CDR3 contains 13 residues. Germline V gene sequence: CDR1 MDHEN, CDR2 SYDVKM. Deletions cut 5 bases from V and 4 bases from J, with 11 bases between. The CDR3 nucleotides read TGTGCCAGCAGTGTGGGCAGGGTAGAGACCCAGTACTTC. Translation gives CASSVGRVETQYF.

The genes are TRBV7-9 and TRBJ2-5; no definite D call. The V gene's germline CDR1 is SEHNR and CDR2 FQNEAQ (reference sequence). The CDR3 contains 12 residues. Trimming took off 3 bases at V and 5 bases at J, with 7 bases between the two ends. Here the CDR3 reads CASSFSEETQYF. The CDR3 bases are TGTGCCAGCAGCTTCTCCGAGGAGACCCAGTACTTC.

With respect to this clonotype: The junction departs from germline at one end; a sequencing error may be responsible. The chain links TRBV5-1 to TRBJ2-4; TRBD1 aligns across 9 bases. The DNA end lines up better with TRBJ2-7; the J call may be wrong. The CDR3 runs to 15 residues. Germline V lookup: CDR1 SGHRS, CDR2 YFSETQ. Here the CDR3 DNA reads TGCGCCAGCAGTTTGGTTCCGGGACAGGGACCCGAGCAGTACTTC. This encodes CASSLVPGQGPEQYF.

The chain carries TRBV6-6 and TRBJ2-5; 8 positions agree with TRBD2. Germline assignment: CDR1 MNHNY and CDR2 SVGAGI (reference sequence). V lost 6 bases, J lost 11 bases, and 8 bases stayed unmatched. The CDR3 runs 12 residues. The CDR3 loop is CASSQLAGQQYF. CDR3 coding DNA: TGTGCCAGCAGCCAGCTAGCGGGCCAGCAGTACTTC.

Notes on this clonotype: Compared with germline, one end of the junction differs, possibly owing to a read error. This chain's CDR3 is CTRPRAKGVHTDTQYF. The CDR3 nucleotides are TGTACCAGGCCCCGGGCGAAGGGGGTCCACACAGATACGCAGTATTTT. The V gene is TRBV2, the J gene TRBJ2-3; D is perhaps TRBD1 (6 bases). This CDR3 comprises 16 residues. Germline CDR1 is SNHLY and CDR2 is FYNNEI.

The chain employs TRBV6-6 and TRBJ2-7; 7 bases match TRBD1. This CDR3 contains 13 residues. V trimming: 6 bases; J trimming: 3 bases; junction bases outside the gene matches: 5. CDR1 MNHNY and CDR2 SVGAGI come from the germline V gene (reference sequence). In DNA form, the CDR3 reads TGTGCCAGCAGGAACCGACAGGGCTACGAGCAGTACTTC. It is translated as CASRNRQGYEQYF.

This clonotype showed up many times. This chain connects TRBV7-2 to TRBJ1-2; a possible D gene is TRBD1 (5 bases). CDR3 length: 13 amino acids. Germline-derived CDR1 and CDR2 are SGHTA and FQGNSA. Trimming took 4 bases from V and 10 from J, leaving 16 bases between them. The CDR3, as DNA: TGTGCCAGCAGCTCAGACTGGGGAGGGACCTACACCTTC. Amino acids: CASSSDWGGTYTF.

A note on this clonotype: A much bigger clone sits one base away, suggesting this may be a read error. V gene TRBV28 combines with J gene TRBJ2-1; D not certain. Germline V gene lookup returns CDR1 MDHEN and CDR2 SYDVKM. V was clipped by 3 bases and J by 6 bases, with 9 bases between them. The CDR3 sequence is 13 residues long. The CDR3 loop is CASSFPNSNEQFF. The CDR3 DNA sequence: TGTGCCAGCAGTTTCCCTAATTCCAATGAGCAGTTCTTC.

In its sample, this clonotype was seen once. This chain uses TRBV2 with TRBJ2-3; D unclear. Trimming stripped 3 bases from V and 7 bases from J, with 8 bases between. In germline, CDR1 is SNHLY, CDR2 FYNNEI. The CDR3 sequence is 12 residues long. The CDR3 bases are TGTGCCAGCAGTGATAAGAGGAATACGCAGTATTTT. The encoded protein is CASSDKRNTQYF.

This clonotype was detected only a few times. The V call is TRBV6-2 or TRBV6-3, the J call TRBJ2-1; 12 positions match TRBD2. Matching the DNA end better, TRBJ2-7 makes the J call doubtful. CDR1 and CDR2 (germline): MNHEY, SVGEGT. This CDR3 comprises 22 residues. CDR3 in amino acids: CASSSPLGTSGLIIRSYNEQYF. The CDR3 coding sequence is TGTGCCAGCAGTTCTCCTCTCGGGACTAGCGGGCTCATCATTCGTTCCTACAATGAGCAGTACTTC.

The rearrangement uses TRBV2 and TRBJ2-2, with 7 positions matching TRBD1. The CDR3 length is 15 residues. Unmatched junction bases numbered 2, after V lost 4 bases and J lost 0 bases. Germline loops: CDR1 SNHLY, CDR2 FYNNEI. CDR3 DNA: TGTGCCAGCAGTGCGCAGGGGGCGAACACCGGGGAGCTGTTTTTT. This sequence encodes CASSAQGANTGELFF. Together with reference TRBV2 and TRBJ2-2, the CDR3 gives the full variable domain: EPEVTQTPSHQVTQMGQEVILRCVPISNHLYFYWYRQILGQKVEFLVSFYNNEISEKSEIFDDQFSVERPDGSNFTLKIRSTKLEDSAMYFCASSAQGANTGELFFGEGSRLTVL.

About this clonotype: With a much larger clone just one base away, this may be a read error. This chain uses TRBV29-1 with TRBJ2-5; possible D gene TRBD2, 6 bases. The ends were cut back, 3 bases at V and 2 bases at J, with 10 bases in the middle. This CDR3 region has 13 residues. Germline V lookup: CDR1 SQVTM, CDR2 ANQGSEA. In DNA form, the CDR3 reads TGCAGCGTTGATAGCGGCACACAAGAGACCCAGTACTTC. This sequence encodes CSVDSGTQETQYF.

The chain has TRBV12-3 or TRBV12-4 and TRBJ1-5; a possible D gene is TRBD1 (6 bases). The CDR3 runs to 13 residues. Trimming took 7 bases from V and 4 from J, leaving 11 bases between them. CDR3 DNA sequence: TGTGCCAGCAAAGGGGGTCCAAATCAGCCCCAGCATTTT. It translates to CASKGGPNQPQHF.

The chain links TRBV3-1 to TRBJ2-5, with 7 positions matching TRBD1. Germline loops: CDR1 LGHDT, CDR2 YNNKEL (reference sequence). With V trimmed by 0 bases and J by 2 bases, 9 bases remained unmatched. The CDR3 is 17 residues long. CDR3 nucleotides: TGTGCCAGCAGCCAAGAAGGGTGGGGACAGTCACAAGAGACCCAGTACTTC. As protein: CASSQEGWGQSQETQYF.

This chain joins TRBV29-1 and TRBJ1-6; D remains unclear. Germline lookup yields CDR1 SQVTM and CDR2 ANQGSEA. The CDR3 contains 13 residues. Trimming stripped 5 bases from V and 6 bases from J, with 11 bases between. CDR3 coding DNA: TGCAGCGTTCAGGAGGGATTTAATTCACCCCTCCACTTT. Translation: CSVQEGFNSPLHF.

This clonotype was found many times. V gene TRBV28 combines with J gene TRBJ2-1; D tentatively fits TRBD1 or TRBD2 (7 bases each). Trimming pared 3 bases from V and 8 bases from J, leaving 11 bases between. There are 13 residues in the CDR3. Per germline, CDR1 MDHEN and CDR2 SYDVKM. This CDR3 reads CASSLGGGHEQFF. CDR3 DNA sequence: TGTGCCAGCAGTTTGGGAGGGGGCCATGAGCAGTTCTTC.

At least ten counts were recorded for this clonotype. The chain uses TRBV20-1 and TRBJ1-2; D ambiguous. V lost 6 bases, J lost 3 bases, and 14 bases lay in between. The CDR3 runs 13 residues. The germline V gene encodes CDR1 DFQATT and CDR2 SNEGSKA (reference sequence). The CDR3 is CSAIVRTDYGYTF. CDR3 sequence (DNA): TGCAGTGCGATAGTTAGGACCGACTATGGCTACACCTTC.

As regards this clonotype: This may come from a read error, since a much larger clone is one base off. The chain combines TRBV11-2 with TRBJ2-4; D gene unclear. The CDR3 has 12 amino acids. Germline V gene data show CDR1 as SGHAT and CDR2 as FQNNGV. Here the CDR3 DNA reads TGTGCCAGCGGCTTTGCACAGAACATTCAGTACTTC. This sequence encodes CASGFAQNIQYF.

Concerning this clonotype itself: A much larger clone lies a single base off, so this may be a read error. CDR3 sequence: CASSVRRAGYNEQFF. CDR3 sequence (DNA): TGTGCCAGCAGCGTACGACGAGCGGGTTACAATGAGCAGTTCTTC. This rearrangement joins TRBV9 to TRBJ2-1; D perhaps matches TRBD2 (6 bases). V was cut by 1 base and J by 4 bases, with 12 bases left in between. The CDR3 is 15 residues long. Germline lookup yields CDR1 SGDLS and CDR2 YYNGEE.

A remark on this clonotype: This clone may be a read error of a much larger clone one base away. This chain links TRBV27 with TRBJ2-5, with 9 bases lining up with TRBD1. The V gene's germline CDR1 is MNHEY and CDR2 SMNVEV (reference sequence). J was trimmed by 5 bases and V by 4 bases; bases with no gene match: 5. The CDR3 is made up of 14 amino acids. CDR3 amino acids: CASSSDRGWETQYF. The CDR3 DNA reads as TGTGCCAGCAGTTCGGACAGGGGTTGGGAGACCCAGTACTTC.

Of note for this clonotype: A much larger clone differs from this one at a single base, so this may be a read error. The CDR3 DNA reads as TGTGCCAGCAGTTTGGTAGGACTAGTTGCCCTTGGGCAGTACTTC. This codes for CASSLVGLVALGQYF. V usage is TRBV27 and J usage is TRBJ2-4; the match to TRBD2 covers 7 bases. This CDR3 is built from 15 residues. V lost 3 bases to trimming and J lost 13 bases; unmatched junction nucleotides: 15. Germline loops: CDR1 MNHEY, CDR2 SMNVEV (reference sequence).

The J gene is TRBJ1-5, the V gene TRBV10-3; 8 bases align to TRBD1. V was pared by 3 bases and J by 7 bases, with 2 bases of the junction left unmatched. The CDR3 is made up of 13 amino acids. The V gene's germline CDR1 is ENHRY and CDR2 SYGVKD. Here the CDR3 DNA reads TGTGCCATCAGTGAAGGGACAGGACAGCCCCAGCATTTT. It yields the protein CAISEGTGQPQHF.

Comment on this clonotype: Germline is not matched at one junction end, which may reflect a read error. V and J are TRBV29-1 and TRBJ2-7, with 7 bases fitting TRBD1. This CDR3 comprises 13 residues. From germline, CDR1 is SQVTM and CDR2 ANQGSEA. The CDR3 loop is CGAKDRVGYGQYF. Here the CDR3 DNA reads TGCGGCGCAAAAGACAGGGTTGGATACGGGCAGTACTTC.

A remark on this clonotype: A much larger clone lies a single base off, so this may be a read error. This rearrangement joins TRBV20-1 to TRBJ2-1; 11 bases fit TRBD2. The CDR3 totals 15 residues. Germline lookup yields CDR1 DFQATT and CDR2 SNEGSKA (reference sequence). Written as DNA, the CDR3 is TGCAGTGCGAGACTAGCGGGGATTACCTACAAGGAGCAGTTCTTC. It specifies CSARLAGITYKEQFF.

In its sample, this clonotype was seen many times. The gene calls are TRBV3-1 and TRBJ1-2, with 7 bases fitting TRBD1. The CDR3 extends over 13 amino acids. Germline V lookup: CDR1 LGHDT, CDR2 YNNKEL (reference sequence). J lost 4 bases, V lost 4 bases, and 3 bases had no gene match. CDR3 residues: CASSLGQRYGYTF. The CDR3 DNA reads TGTGCCAGCAGCCTGGGACAGCGCTATGGCTACACCTTC.

A few counts support this clonotype. The V gene is TRBV18, the J gene TRBJ1-2; D is ambiguous. The V end lost 3 bases, the J end lost 4 bases, and 15 bases lay between the germline ends. The CDR3 is 15 amino acids. Germline CDR1 and CDR2: KGHSH and LQKENI. CDR3 sequence (DNA): TGTGCCAGCTCACCCGTGGTTGACGGAACCTATGGCTACACCTTC. Protein product: CASSPVVDGTYGYTF.

J is TRBJ2-7 and V is TRBV12-3 or TRBV12-4; D remains unclear. The CDR3 is made up of 15 amino acids. Between the trimmed V and J ends, which lost 6 bases and 0 bases, there was a span of 15 bases. The CDR3: CASSPGGVTSYEQYF. Written as DNA, the CDR3 is TGTGCCAGCAGCCCCGGTGGAGTTACCTCCTACGAGCAGTACTTC.